The present T cell receptor beta chain was sequenced within a study of T-cell reconstitution after alpha-beta-depleted transplantation in children. CDR1 MNHEY and CDR2 SVGAGI come from the germline V gene. CDR3 length equals 17 residues. Trimming took 3 bases from V and 0 from J; bases not matched to a gene: 5. Points from the study as a whole: Alpha-beta T cells present about two months after transplant were reported to originate from several hundred expanded graft clones.

This clonotype showed up many times. No antigen is known for it. Preparation of the TCRbeta library used unique molecular identifiers. TCRdb ran MiXCR on the PCR reads and lists one entry per CDR3 protein. Among some 16,000 distinct CDR3 sequences listed, 5.1% were seen once. The rearrangement uses TRBV6-5 and TRBJ2-2; 9 nucleotides agree with TRBD2. The receptor was derived from a boy younger than 18 with acute lymphoblastic leukemia, due to receive a stem cell transplant. This specimen was PBMCs, taken before TCRalphabeta/CD19-depleted stem cell transplant. The CDR3 protein is CASSYSSGMANTGELFF. The CDR3 DNA follows: TGTGCCAGCAGTTATTCTAGCGGGATGGCGAACACCGGGGAGCTGTTTTTT.